The 27 T cell receptor beta chains listed next were all sequenced from one sample in a study of blood T cell repertoires in COVID-19 (TCRdb year 2020). Libraries were made using the immunoSEQ multiplex PCR assay. In TCRdb, the immuneACCESS table is reduced to in-frame sequences with V and J assigned. These tables do not hold every clone; where another copy was compared, an unresolved V gene accounts for under half, and the others remain unexplained. The sample data list about 200,000 clones, and roughly 82% of these were observed just once. The ten largest clones take up approximately 12% of the sample. Sequencing was carried out using PBMCs or T cells enriched from blood (not recorded which). Receptor source: a man aged 40-49 years who had recovered from COVID-19.

This clone has only one observation. The chain links TRBV24-1 to TRBJ2-6; TRBD1 might be the D (6 bases). This CDR3 region has 16 residues. Germline CDR1 and CDR2: KGHDR and SFDVKD. Trimming cost V 3 bases and J 0 bases, with 8 bases left between them. The CDR3 loop reads CATSDTGRSGANVLTF. CDR3 bases: TGTGCCACCAGTGATACAGGGCGCTCTGGGGCCAACGTCCTGACTTTC.

This clone was picked up many times. The chain joins TRBV6-4 to TRBJ2-3; 9 nucleotides match TRBD2. CDR1 and CDR2 (germline): MRHNA, SNTAGT. This CDR3 region has 16 residues. Trimming took 0 bases from V and 2 from J; bases not matched to a gene: 3. The CDR3 sequence: CASSDSSGRHTDTQYF. Here the CDR3 DNA reads TGTGCCAGCAGTGACTCTAGCGGGAGACACACAGATACGCAGTATTTT.

V is TRBV7-8 and J is TRBJ2-7; 7 bases are shared with TRBD1. CDR1 is SGHVS and CDR2 is FQNEAQ in the germline V gene. The CDR3 is 15 amino acids. V shed 1 base and J 1 base; nucleotides not matched to a gene: 4. The chain's CDR3 is CASSLEDRLSYEQYF. The CDR3 coding sequence is TGTGCCAGCAGCTTAGAGGACAGGTTGTCCTACGAGCAGTACTTC.

The J gene is TRBJ2-7, the V gene TRBV7-9, with TRBD2 matching 11 bases. From germline, CDR1 is SEHNR and CDR2 FQNEAQ (reference sequence). The CDR3 covers 15 residues. Trimming cost V 5 bases and J 3 bases; bases outside gene matches: 6. This chain's CDR3 is CASSPSGTSGYEQYF. The CDR3 nucleotides are TGTGCCAGCAGCCCCTCCGGGACTAGCGGCTACGAGCAGTACTTC.

J is TRBJ2-1 and V is TRBV27, with 10 bases matching TRBD2. Trimming removed 4 bases from V and 14 bases from J; junction bases left unmatched: 17. The germline CDR1 and CDR2 sequences are MNHEY and SMNVEV (reference sequence). The CDR3 length is 16 residues. This CDR3 reads CASSSSRGLAGAQEFF. CDR3 nucleotide sequence: TGTGCCAGCAGTTCCTCCCGGGGGCTAGCGGGAGCTCAGGAGTTCTTC.

J is TRBJ2-1 and V is TRBV9; 8 bases map to TRBD2. The CDR3 sequence is 16 residues long. Germline CDR1 SGDLS, CDR2 YYNGEE. J gave up 3 bases and V 3 bases, and 8 bases lay outside the gene matches. CDR3 sequence reads: CASSGKRENVYNEQFF. CDR3 DNA: TGTGCCAGCAGCGGGAAGCGGGAGAATGTCTACAATGAGCAGTTCTTC.

This clone was picked up one time. The chain links TRBV2 to TRBJ1-2, with D tentatively TRBD1 (6 bases). Germline-derived CDR1 and CDR2 are SNHLY and FYNNEI. Trimming left V 3 bases short and J 8 bases short, with 13 bases between. CDR3 length: 13 residues. The chain's CDR3 is CASSEAQTGGYTF. CDR3 bases: TGTGCCAGCAGTGAGGCCCAGACAGGCGGCTACACCTTC.

A few counts support this clone. This chain joins TRBV11-2 and TRBJ1-2; 9 bases fit TRBD1. V lost 6 bases and J lost 3; bases outside the gene matches: 17. Germline CDR1 reads SGHAT; CDR2 reads FQNNGV. This CDR3 comprises 18 residues. CDR3 bases: TGTGCCAGCAGTTCGGGGTACGGACAGGGGACGGGAGACTATGGCTACACCTTC. Translating it yields CASSSGYGQGTGDYGYTF.

The chain couples TRBV6-1 to TRBJ1-1, with a weak D call TRBD1 (5 bases). V was cut by 0 bases and J by 4 bases, with 9 bases left in between. The CDR3 is 14 amino acids. CDR1 is MNHNS, CDR2 SASEGT, per germline. CDR3: CASSEAGVGTEAFF. The DNA for the CDR3 is TGTGCCAGCAGTGAAGCAGGGGTCGGCACTGAAGCTTTCTTT.

The table lists this clone with a count of one. The chain couples TRBV18 to TRBJ1-1; D ambiguous. The CDR3 sequence is 15 residues long. V was cut by 3 bases and J by 0 bases, with 11 bases left in between. The V gene's germline CDR1 is KGHSH and CDR2 LQKENI. The CDR3 spells CASSPSFGVNTEAFF. The CDR3 nucleotides read TGTGCCAGCTCACCCAGTTTCGGAGTGAACACTGAAGCTTTCTTT.

The V gene is TRBV6-2 or TRBV6-3, the J gene TRBJ1-1; D is unclear. Germline CDR1 MNHEY, CDR2 SVGEGT. The CDR3 has 15 residues. V gave up 2 bases and J gave up 0 bases, with 10 bases separating them. CDR3 in DNA: TGTGCCAGCAGTTACCCTTTTAACATGAACACTGAAGCTTTCTTT. As protein: CASSYPFNMNTEAFF.

This clone was counted a few times. The rearrangement uses TRBV27 and TRBJ2-1, with 10 bases that match TRBD2. The V and J ends lost 5 bases and 0 bases, in that order; junction bases with no gene match: 10. This CDR3 has 18 amino acids. Germline V lookup: CDR1 MNHEY, CDR2 SMNVEV (reference sequence). CDR3 sequence (DNA): TGTGCCAGCAGTCGGAAACTAGCGGGGACGAGCTCCTACAATGAGCAGTTCTTC. Translated, it gives CASSRKLAGTSSYNEQFF.

The V call is TRBV30, the J call TRBJ1-3, with 7 positions matching TRBD1. After removal of 0 bases from V and 7 bases from J, the junction contained 3 bases not matched to a gene. This CDR3 has 13 residues. Germline CDR1 reads GTSNPN; CDR2 reads SVGIG (reference sequence). For the CDR3, the DNA is TGTGCCTGGAGTGTAGGGGGCCGGAACACCATATATTTT. This translates into CAWSVGGRNTIYF.

Worth noting for this clone: This specimen includes other DNA sequences encoding the same CDR3. The V and J genes are TRBV28 and TRBJ1-2; D remains unclear. CDR1 is MDHEN, CDR2 SYDVKM, per germline. Trimming removed 2 bases at V and 5 bases at J, with 9 bases between. This CDR3 comprises 13 residues. The CDR3 region has the DNA TGTGCCAGCAGTTTAGGCGGAGAATATGGCTACACCTTC. As protein: CASSLGGEYGYTF.

The J gene is TRBJ1-2, the V gene TRBV9; D gene uncertain. The CDR3 has 15 residues. Between the trimmed V and J ends, which lost 3 bases and 8 bases, there was a span of 20 bases. CDR1 is SGDLS, CDR2 YYNGEE, per germline. The DNA of the CDR3 is TGTGCCAGCAGCGACACCTCGACTGAAAAGCTCGGCTACACCTTC. Protein product: CASSDTSTEKLGYTF.

The chain joins TRBV7-9 to TRBJ2-1; 7 positions agree with TRBD2. J gave up 3 bases and V 6 bases, and 14 bases lay outside the gene matches. Germline V lookup: CDR1 SEHNR, CDR2 FQNEAQ (reference sequence). The CDR3 covers 17 residues. DNA of the CDR3: TGTGCCAGCAGTACCATAGAGGGTAAGCGGGGCTACAATGAGCAGTTCTTC. It codes for CASSTIEGKRGYNEQFF.

The chain combines TRBV7-9 with TRBJ1-6; no firm D call. The ends were cut back, 3 bases at V and 10 bases at J, with 10 bases in the middle. This CDR3 comprises 13 residues. Looked up from germline, CDR1 is SEHNR and CDR2 is FQNEAQ (reference sequence). CDR3 sequence reads: CASSFTEGSPLHF. Here the CDR3 DNA reads TGTGCCAGCAGCTTCACCGAGGGATCACCCCTCCACTTT.

About this clone: The same CDR3 also results from other DNA sequences found in this sample. The rearrangement joins TRBV2 to TRBJ2-7; 7 nucleotides line up with TRBD1. Germline V CDR1 and CDR2: SNHLY, FYNNEI. V dropped 4 bases and J dropped 3; count of bases not matched to a gene: 0. The CDR3 spans 12 residues. The CDR3 DNA reads as TGTGCCAGCAGTGGACAGGGCTACGAGCAGTACTTC. Protein: CASSGQGYEQYF.

This chain joins TRBV11-2 and TRBJ2-1; TRBD2 matches 10 bases. This CDR3 region has 14 residues. The trim removed 3 bases at V and 8 bases at J, leaving 4 bases unmatched. CDR1 and CDR2 (germline): SGHAT, FQNNGV. CDR3 sequence: CASSFGTSVHEQFF. The CDR3 DNA sequence: TGTGCCAGCAGCTTCGGGACTAGCGTACATGAGCAGTTCTTC.

The genes are TRBV6-5 and TRBJ1-4; the D is unclear. The germline V and J ends were trimmed by 1 base and 4 bases, with 7 bases remaining between them. The CDR3 runs to 14 residues. Germline assignment: CDR1 MNHEY and CDR2 SVGAGI. The CDR3 DNA follows: TGTGCCAGCAGTTACTTTGGCAGTAATGAAAAACTGTTTTTT. Translation: CASSYFGSNEKLFF.

This chain links TRBV29-1 with TRBJ2-7; 8 bases are shared with TRBD1. Germline lookup yields CDR1 SQVTM and CDR2 ANQGSEA. This CDR3 is built from 12 residues. CDR3 coding DNA: TGCAGTGTCACTAGAGACAGGGGCGAGCAGTACTTC. Protein product: CSVTRDRGEQYF.

This rearrangement joins TRBV29-1 to TRBJ1-2; TRBD1 is a possible D gene (5 bases). Trimming took 5 bases from V and 3 from J, leaving 10 bases between them. Germline V gene lookup returns CDR1 SQVTM and CDR2 ANQGSEA. The CDR3 loop spans 12 amino acids. The CDR3 sequence: CSVRGGDYGYTF. The CDR3, as DNA: TGCAGCGTTAGGGGTGGGGACTATGGCTACACCTTC.

The rearrangement joins TRBV15 to TRBJ1-6; no clear D. CDR3 length: 17 residues. The germline CDR1 and CDR2 sequences are LNHNV and YYDKDF (reference sequence). Trimming removed 0 bases at V and 7 bases at J, with 16 bases between. CDR3 amino acids: CATSRDRSTNPNSPLHF. In DNA form, the CDR3 reads TGTGCCACCAGCAGAGACAGGTCGACGAACCCCAATTCACCCCTCCACTTT.

J is TRBJ2-5 and V is TRBV28, with TRBD1 identical over 7 bases. V shed 3 bases and J 5 bases; nucleotides not matched to a gene: 6. The CDR3 is 14 residues long. Germline values: CDR1 MDHEN, CDR2 SYDVKM. The CDR3 protein is CASSFSDRDETQYF. The CDR3 coding sequence is TGTGCCAGCAGTTTTAGTGACAGGGACGAGACCCAGTACTTC.

The genes are TRBV19 and TRBJ2-3; D not resolved. Per germline, CDR1 LNHDA and CDR2 SQIVND (reference sequence). This CDR3 region has 11 residues. V was pared by 5 bases and J by 5 bases, with 5 bases between. The CDR3 sequence is CASSLRDTQYF. For the CDR3, the DNA is TGTGCCAGTAGTCTCCGAGATACGCAGTATTTT.

The rearrangement joins TRBV5-5 to TRBJ1-4, with 8 bases aligning to TRBD1. Trimming at V came to 6 bases and at J to 8 bases, leaving 12 bases not matched to a gene. CDR1 and CDR2 (germline): SGHKS, YYEKEE (reference sequence). The CDR3 runs 15 residues. For the CDR3, the DNA is TGTGCCAGCACAACTGACACAGGGGGTTTCGAAAAACTGTTTTTT. Residues: CASTTDTGGFEKLFF.

This chain connects TRBV10-2 to TRBJ2-2; D may be TRBD1 (5 bases). Looked up from germline, CDR1 is WSHSY and CDR2 is SAAADI. V was trimmed by 4 bases and J by 6 bases, leaving 9 bases between them. This CDR3 region has 13 residues. The CDR3 DNA sequence: TGCGCCAGCAGTGTAAGGGGATCCGGGGAGCTGTTTTTT. Encoded protein: CASSVRGSGELFF.